This T cell receptor beta chain was observed in a study of blood T cell repertoires in COVID-19. About the study: There were acute and convalescent COVID-19 samples, and they came from the United States, Italy and Spain.

The study recruited people aged about 18 to 95 years across 20 to 30 US areas. Within 2 weeks before study entry, exposed participants met a COVID-19 case. The CDR3 runs 14 residues. Trimming removed 2 bases from V and 5 bases from J, with 12 bases in between. Per the germline V gene, CDR1 is SGHDN and CDR2 is FVKESK. Authors' data handling: Cell counts per sample came from amplifying reference gene primers. This table comes from immunoSEQ multiplex PCR, and its TCRdb copy is limited to in-frame clones, with some not included. V and J calls plus clone size are reproduced from that table; the DNA served to infer D and trimming. The sample includes 290,000 or so clones, about four fifths seen only once; the top ten take roughly 5.3%.

The chain combines TRBV14 with TRBJ2-5; possible D gene TRBD1, 6 bases. Material for sequencing was PBMCs or T cells enriched from blood (not recorded which). The receptor comes from a man aged 40-49 years who had been exposed to COVID-19. CDR3 region: CASSQSTGFETQYF. The CDR3 DNA is TGTGCCAGCAGCCAATCAACAGGGTTCGAGACCCAGTACTTC. Filled out from reference TRBV14 and TRBJ2-5, the complete variable domain reads EAGVTQFPSHSVIEKGQTVTLRCDPISGHDNLYWYRRVMGKEIKFLLHFVKESKQDESGMPNNRFLAERTGGTYSTLKVQPAELEDSGVYFCASSQSTGFETQYFGPGTRLLVL.